The TCR beta chain described here comes from a study of Tregs in tolerant kidney transplant recipients. On this clone: Its specificity is not known.

The CDR3 runs to 19 residues. Germline V gives CDR1 SGHTA, CDR2 FQGNSA. J gave up 4 bases and V 1 base, and 12 bases lay outside the gene matches. The repertoire was sequenced with immunoSEQ multiplex PCR; TCRdb's copy has only in-frame clones and lacks some. The sample contains fewer than 5,000 clones, just under 40% of which appear only once. The study's findings and limits: Validation in larger populations is needed because few patients were studied.

This sequence joins TRBV7-2 and TRBJ2-1; TRBD2 agrees at 11 bases. Sequencing used CD8+ T cells from blood cultured with allogeneic cells. This TCR came from a human donor in good health. The CDR3 DNA reads TGTGCCAGCAGCTTAGAAGTAGGAGGGACTAGCGGATCATACAATGAGCAGTTCTTC. As protein: CASSLEVGGTSGSYNEQFF. The complete variable domain, with remaining parts taken from reference TRBV7-2 and TRBJ2-1, reads GAGVSQSPSNKVTEKGKDVELRCDPISGHTALYWYRQSLGQGLEFLIYFQGNSAPDKSGLPSDRFSAERTGGSVSTLTIQRTQQEDSAVYLCASSLEVGGTSGSYNEQFFGPGTRLTVL.